The present T cell receptor (beta chain) was sequenced within a study of identical twins (dated by TCRdb to 2015 to 2016). Turning to the overall study: TCR alpha and beta repertoires from monozygotic twins, unrelated adults of various ages and cord blood were deep-sequenced to test whether fetal clonotypes persist. To rule out contamination, replicate twin experiments were performed at different times with different library preparation protocols.

Library construction relied on 5' RACE. Sequencing was performed on an Illumina HiSeq 2000. A universal primer binding site was introduced by template switching, and a unique molecular identifier was present in the final cDNA, enabling accurate counting of TCR cDNA molecules. Specific primers in the conserved constant-segment region were used to synthesize first-strand cDNA for TCR alpha and beta chains. Each cDNA library was double barcoded, with a SMART-Mk sample barcode plus Illumina barcodes, to control for contamination. TruSeq adapter sequences along with Illumina sample barcodes were introduced in two successive PCR steps. The Illumina HiSeq platform was used with custom primers to sequence TCR alpha and beta cDNA libraries. Under the source paper's analysis protocol: Raw reads were processed with MiGEC to extract unique molecular identifiers, and MiXCR was used to determine CDR3 positions. Recombination models were inferred per individual with the repgenHMM and IGoR tools using an EM algorithm. Shared clonotypes were analyzed with the tcR package in R, and sharing was normalized by the product of cloneset sizes. To study raw recombination without the effects of thymic and clonal selection, out-of-frame nonproductive sequences were analyzed. TCRdb reprocessing: public reads trimmed at Q25 with fastp, clones called with MiXCR, in-frame beta chains kept. A single entry per CDR3 protein holds the most common genes and DNA from its merged rows. These V and J calls are TCRdb output, not the study's own analysis. In all, the sample holds about 190,000 distinct CDR3 sequences, and about 15% of those were seen once. Around 40% of the sample belongs to the ten largest clones.

In this sample, this clonotype turned up many times. Which antigen it targets is not known. Base-call qualities are not available, and no considerably larger clone is one nucleotide away. Every donor was a healthy Caucasian. Three pairs of female monozygotic twins, all aged 18 to 29 years, were included in the twin cohort. Positive isolation kits from Invitrogen were used to isolate the CD4+ and CD8+ T cell populations. V drops 4 bases and J drops 5 bases, leaving 17 bases in between. From the cysteine up to the phenylalanine, the CDR3 has a length of 15 residues. Here the CDR3 DNA is all that survives: 45 bases in frame from base 1. General conclusions and limits of the study: In beta out-of-frame sequences, excess twin sharing was weaker, because having fewer shared sequences lowered the signal-to-noise ratio. Abundant cord blood beta clonotypes carried fewer insertions; young adult naive repertoires showed a weaker similar trend, while memory repertoires showed none. Zero-insertion analyses could be partly confounded by invariant T cells such as MAIT and iNKT, although diverse VJ usage argued against such confounding for most clonotypes. Out-of-frame TCR alpha sequences shared between twins showed an excess of low generation-probability sequences compared with coincidental sharing between unrelated individuals. Out-of-frame TCR alpha sharing in monozygotic twins was systematically underestimated by recombination models, whereas sharing between unrelated individuals was in agreement with the recombination models. Because the same donors could not be followed over many years, conclusions were based on cross-sectional statistical analysis.

The same sample was also used in a study of T cells expressing NK-cell markers. Taken from the second paper: In sorted CD3+CD56+NKG2C+, CD3+CD56+NKG2C- and CD3+CD56-NKG2C+ T-cell subsets from about 8 donors, TCR beta-chain repertoires were profiled. Among the eight sequenced donors, only one was HCMV-seronegative, while the other seven were HCMV-seropositive. In several experiments an anti-gammadeltaTCR antibody was added to restrict sorting to alphabetaTCR-expressing T cells. In several donors, the dominant CD3+CD56+NKG2C+ clonotypes were among the top 10 CD8+ clonotypes and accounted for about 1.0-8% of CD8+ T cells. Those dominant clonotypes were again the most abundant among CD3+CD56-NKG2C+ cells in several donors, at about 28.3-60.1%. It remained unclear whether the expanded NKG2C-expressing T cell clones were specific for HCMV antigens. The study sequenced eight donors, all healthy volunteers chosen at random: three men and five women. A commercial ELISA kit detecting HCMV-specific IgG in serum was used to determine HCMV serostatus. MIGEC was used to demultiplex reads and group the reads by UMI, and MiTCR was used to assemble and quantify clonotypes. To exclude erroneous sequences, only TCR cDNA sequences supported by at least two reads were retained. The tcR package was used for downstream repertoire analysis, with clonotypes matched between fractions based on CDR3 nucleotide sequence plus V segment. VDJmatch was used to annotate antigen specificity against VDJdb, with one amino acid substitution in CDR3 permitted.

Sequencing was carried out using CD8+ T cells sorted from blood. This sequence was found in a woman younger than 30 in good health. The chain is assembled from TRBV12-3 or TRBV12-4 and TRBJ1-1, with the D gene not clear enough to name. In nucleotide form, the sequence is TGTGCCAGCAGTTCACCGGATTGGCTTGGGACTGAAGCTTTCTTT. Translated, it gives CASSSPDWLGTEAFF.